Below, 9 T cell receptor beta chains from the same sample are listed, as sequenced in a study of OX40 agonist ivuxolimab in advanced cancers. The repertoire was sequenced with immunoSEQ multiplex PCR; TCRdb's copy has only in-frame clones and lacks some. The sample consists of about 64,000 clones, roughly 84% of them appearing once. Sequencing was performed on CD4+ or CD8+ T cells sorted from blood, taken in a trial of the OX40 agonist ivuxolimab. These receptors originate from an adult with an advanced solid tumor such as melanoma, head and neck, liver or kidney cancer.

This chain joins TRBV5-1 and TRBJ2-1; 13 bases match TRBD2. This CDR3 comprises 14 residues. CDR1 is SGHRS, CDR2 YFSETQ, per germline. V trimming: 7 bases; J trimming: 6 bases; junction bases outside the gene matches: 4. CDR3 residues: CASSGLAGVNEQFF. Here the CDR3 DNA reads TGCGCCAGCTCCGGACTAGCGGGAGTCAATGAGCAGTTCTTC.

The chain recombines TRBV29-1 with TRBJ2-6; D gene unclear. Germline lookup yields CDR1 SQVTM and CDR2 ANQGSEA. V was clipped by 7 bases and J by 0 bases, with 10 bases between them. This CDR3 spans 14 amino acids. The CDR3 DNA is TGCAGCGCCAGCAGGAGCTCTGGGGCCAACGTCCTGACTTTC. It encodes CSASRSSGANVLTF. The full variable domain, in which reference TRBV29-1 and TRBJ2-6 provide the parts outside the CDR3, is SAVISQKPSRDICQRGTSLTIQCQVDSQVTMMFWYRQQPGQSLTLIATANQGSEATYESGFVIDKFPISRPNLTFSTLTVSNMSPEDSSIYLCSASRSSGANVLTFGAGSRLTVL.

This rearrangement joins TRBV7-2 to TRBJ1-1; D remains ambiguous. Deletions cut 3 bases from V and 0 bases from J, with 11 bases between. This CDR3 is built from 15 residues. CDR1 SGHTA and CDR2 FQGNSA come from the germline V gene. For the CDR3, the DNA is TGTGCCAGCAGCTTTTCTGGCGGCTTGAACACTGAAGCTTTCTTT. Protein product: CASSFSGGLNTEAFF.

The rearrangement uses TRBV4-2 and TRBJ2-2; tentative D call: TRBD1 (5 bases). There are 17 residues in the CDR3. Trimming pared 4 bases from V and 7 bases from J, leaving 22 bases between. In germline, CDR1 is LGHNA, CDR2 YNFKEQ. The CDR3 nucleotides read TGTGCCAGCAGCCCCACCCCCCGTTCTGGGGCAAGCGGGGAGCTGTTTTTT. Its translation is CASSPTPRSGASGELFF.

This clone was seen only once. The chain carries TRBV4-3 and TRBJ2-7; D gene uncertain. There are 14 residues in the CDR3. Germline V gene sequence: CDR1 LGHNA, CDR2 YSLEER. V shed 2 bases and J shed 0 bases, with 8 bases lying between them. Written as DNA, the CDR3 is TGCGCCAGCAGCCAACAGGCCAGCTCCTACGAGCAGTACTTC. It is translated as CASSQQASSYEQYF.

The chain is built from TRBV11-3 and TRBJ2-1, with D possibly being TRBD1 (7 bases). V lost 5 bases and J lost 6, with 11 bases in between. The CDR3 has 13 amino acids. Germline loops: CDR1 SGHNT, CDR2 YENEEA. CDR3 region: CASSRRGANEQFF. For the CDR3, the DNA is TGTGCCAGCAGCCGCAGGGGGGCCAATGAGCAGTTCTTC. Drawing the rest from reference TRBV11-3 and TRBJ2-1, the complete variable domain is EAGVVQSPRYKIIEKKQPVAFWCNPISGHNTLYWYLQNLGQGPELLIRYENEEAVDDSQLPKDRFSAERLKGVDSTLKIQPAELGDSAVYLCASSRRGANEQFFGPGTRLTVL.

This clone was counted once. The J gene is TRBJ1-1, the V gene TRBV6-1; TRBD1 aligns across 11 bases. This CDR3 is built from 15 residues. Germline V gene lookup returns CDR1 MNHNS and CDR2 SASEGT. With 4 bases clipped from V and 1 base from J, the junction kept 2 bases outside the gene matches. CDR3 sequence: CASSAGTGGNTEAFF. The CDR3, as DNA: TGTGCCAGCAGTGCCGGGACAGGGGGGAACACTGAAGCTTTCTTT.

This rearrangement joins TRBV10-1 to TRBJ2-5; TRBD2 matches 10 bases. V was clipped by 6 bases and J by 4 bases; unmatched bases: 8. The CDR3 covers 15 residues. Germline V lookup: CDR1 WNHNN, CDR2 SYGVQD (reference sequence). CDR3 nucleotide sequence: TGCGCCAGCAGGGCCGGGACTAGCGCGGGAGAGACCCAGTACTTC. Its translation is CASRAGTSAGETQYF.

The V gene is TRBV28, the J gene TRBJ2-5; TRBD1 aligns across 7 bases. This CDR3 comprises 12 residues. The V segment lost 7 bases and the J segment 11 bases; nucleotides outside the gene matches: 10. Per germline, CDR1 MDHEN and CDR2 SYDVKM. CDR3 nucleotide sequence: TGTGCCAGCACCAGACAGGGCTGGGAGCAGTACTTC. Encoded protein: CASTRQGWEQYF.